The source of this T cell receptor (beta chain) is a study of shared clonotypes between healthy human individuals. Study context: CD4 naive and memory got three plates each, CD8 naive two, CD8 memory one.

Produced via immunoSEQ multiplex PCR; TCRdb's table is partial and in-frame only. The data show about a million clones, approximately 76% seen once. Study-wide points: Since donors were few, the genetic and exposure-history diversity represented was limited. What naive subsets generally showed was a larger estimated richness than memory subsets showed.

V lost 4 bases to trimming and J lost 3 bases, with 7 bases between them. This CDR3 is 13 amino acids long. Germline lookup yields CDR1 SNHLY and CDR2 FYNNEI. About this clone itself: Its antigen is undetermined.

The rearrangement joins TRBV2 to TRBJ1-5; D is perhaps TRBD1 (5 bases). What was sequenced was memory CD4+ T cells sorted from blood. As to subset: CD45RA-negative fraction. This clonotype was sampled from a man aged 18-30 years in good health. The CDR3: CASSGQNNQPQHF. CDR3 DNA sequence: TGTGCCAGCAGTGGACAGAACAATCAGCCCCAGCATTTT.